The 22 T cell receptor beta chains given below trace back to one sample, sequenced in a study of T cell changes during pregnancy in multiple sclerosis. Here immunoSEQ multiplex PCR was the method, and the copy in TCRdb shows in-frame clones only, minus some. The sample lists roughly 24,000 clones, about 90% occurring once. Specimen: CD8+ T cells from peripheral blood mononuclear cells, collected after pregnancy. The receptors derive from a female donor with multiple sclerosis, enrolled in a pregnancy study.

This clone was counted a single time. The chain uses TRBV6-6 and TRBJ2-2; D call uncertain. The CDR3 covers 16 residues. Trimming cost V 4 bases and J 0 bases, with 12 bases left between them. Germline CDR1 reads MNHNY; CDR2 reads SVGAGI (reference sequence). The CDR3 nucleotides are TGTGCCAGCAGTTTCCCTATTGTAGCGAACACCGGGGAGCTGTTTTTT. As protein: CASSFPIVANTGELFF.

This clone was seen a single time. The chain employs TRBV5-1 and TRBJ1-1; D gene ambiguous. Trimming removed 0 bases from V and 4 bases from J, with 13 bases in between. Germline values: CDR1 SGHRS, CDR2 YFSETQ. The CDR3 contains 15 residues. The CDR3 loop is CASSLGVDSGTEAFF. CDR3 DNA sequence: TGCGCCAGCAGCTTGGGTGTGGATTCGGGCACTGAAGCTTTCTTT. The full variable domain, with the rest looked up from reference TRBV5-1 and TRBJ1-1, is KAGVTQTPRYLIKTRGQQVTLSCSPISGHRSVSWYQQTPGQGLQFLFEYFSETQRNKGNFPGRFSGRQFSNSRSEMNVSTLELGDSALYLCASSLGVDSGTEAFFGQGTRLTVV.

The V gene is TRBV6-6, the J gene TRBJ2-1; TRBD1 matches 8 bases. V was clipped by 0 bases and J by 6 bases; unmatched bases: 7. The CDR3 has 16 amino acids. Germline CDR1 is MNHNY and CDR2 is SVGAGI (reference sequence). CDR3 loop: CASSYSVTGDFNEQFF. The DNA for the CDR3 is TGTGCCAGCAGTTACTCGGTGACAGGGGATTTCAATGAGCAGTTCTTC.

This clone has a single count. The gene calls are TRBV11-2 and TRBJ2-7; D call uncertain. CDR1 and CDR2 from the germline V gene are SGHAT and FQNNGV. V lost 1 base to trimming and J lost 0 bases, with 13 bases between them. This CDR3 is 16 amino acids long. DNA of the CDR3: TGTGCCAGCAGCTTAGGCTATAGAGGCAGCTCCTACGAGCAGTACTTC. Residues: CASSLGYRGSSYEQYF. Supplemented by reference TRBV11-2 and TRBJ2-7, the full variable domain reads EAGVAQSPRYKIIEKRQSVAFWCNPISGHATLYWYQQILGQGPKLLIQFQNNGVVDDSQLPKDRFSAERLKGVDSTLKIQPAKLEDSAVYLCASSLGYRGSSYEQYFGPGTRLTVT.

This clone was picked up one time. The chain employs TRBV7-8 and TRBJ1-1; 7 nucleotides align to TRBD1. CDR1 SGHVS and CDR2 FQNEAQ come from the germline V gene. The CDR3 has 14 amino acids. V lost 10 bases, J lost 0 bases, and 8 bases stayed unmatched. The CDR3 DNA is TGTGCCACCATTTCAGGGGGGATGAACACTGAAGCTTTCTTT. This translates into CATISGGMNTEAFF.

The V gene is TRBV5-4, the J gene TRBJ2-1; TRBD2 agrees at 7 bases. The V segment lost 1 base and the J segment 7 bases; nucleotides outside the gene matches: 8. CDR1 is SGHNT, CDR2 YYREEE, per germline (reference sequence). The CDR3 has 15 residues. DNA of the CDR3: TGTGCCAGCAGCTTGAGCCGCGGGAGAGGGAATGAGCAGTTCTTC. Translated: CASSLSRGRGNEQFF. The variable domain in full, completed from reference TRBV5-4 and TRBJ2-1, reads ETGVTQSPTHLIKTRGQQVTLRCSSQSGHNTVSWYQQALGQGPQFIFQYYREEENGRGNFPPRFSGLQFPNYSSELNVNALELDDSALYLCASSLSRGRGNEQFFGPGTRLTVL.

V and J are TRBV6-4 and TRBJ2-5; 9 nucleotides match TRBD2. The J call is uncertain, as TRBJ2-7 better fits the DNA end. This CDR3 region has 16 residues. Per the germline V gene, CDR1 is MRHNA and CDR2 is SNTAGT. The CDR3 nucleotides are TGTGCCAGCAGTGACTTCCCGGGACTAGCCACCTACGAGCAGTACTTC. The encoded protein is CASSDFPGLATYEQYF.

This chain links TRBV6-5 with TRBJ2-7; 7 bases are shared with TRBD2. This CDR3 comprises 16 residues. V was clipped by 4 bases and J by 2 bases; unmatched bases: 11. Germline CDR1 is MNHEY and CDR2 is SVGAGI. CDR3: CASSWGGGFTTYEQYF. The CDR3 nucleotides read TGTGCCAGCAGTTGGGGGGGAGGGTTTACAACCTACGAGCAGTACTTC.

This chain joins TRBV29-1 and TRBJ2-5; 7 bases match TRBD2. The junction had 7 bases not matched to a gene; V was cut back by 3 bases and J by 3 bases. The CDR3 length is 14 residues. Germline CDR1 and CDR2: SQVTM and ANQGSEA. In DNA, the CDR3 is TGCAGCGTTGAGGAACGCGGGGGTAAAGAGACCCAGTACTTC. This gives the protein CSVEERGGKETQYF.

CDR3 residues: CASGPFGEYSNQPQHF. The CDR3 DNA sequence: TGTGCCAGCGGCCCCTTCGGGGAGTATAGCAATCAGCCCCAGCATTTT. The V call is TRBV28, the J call TRBJ1-5; D is unclear. This CDR3 is built from 16 residues. Germline V gene sequence: CDR1 MDHEN, CDR2 SYDVKM. V was trimmed by 8 bases and J by 0 bases, leaving 17 bases between them.

The genes are TRBV7-7 and TRBJ2-2; perhaps TRBD1 as D (5 bases). Germline V gene sequence: CDR1 SSHAT, CDR2 FNYEAQ (reference sequence). Deletions cut 5 bases from V and 5 bases from J, with 6 bases between. CDR3 length equals 12 residues. The DNA for the CDR3 is TGTGCCAGCAGCCAGGGAACCGGGGAGCTGTTTTTT. Translation: CASSQGTGELFF.

Only one count was recorded for this clone. The chain combines TRBV7-8 with TRBJ2-7; 7 bases are a match to TRBD1. V shed 3 bases, J shed 0 bases, and the junction held 5 bases outside the gene matches. The CDR3 has 15 amino acids. Germline loops: CDR1 SGHVS, CDR2 FQNEAQ. The CDR3: CASSFGTAYSYEQYF. The CDR3 nucleotides are TGTGCCAGCAGCTTCGGGACAGCTTACTCCTACGAGCAGTACTTC. The complete variable domain, with remaining parts taken from reference TRBV7-8 and TRBJ2-7, reads GAGVSQSPRYKVAKRGQDVALRCDPISGHVSLFWYQQALGQGPEFLTYFQNEAQLDKSGLPSDRFFAERPEGSVSTLKIQRTQQEDSAVYLCASSFGTAYSYEQYFGPGTRLTVT.

The chain combines TRBV6-5 with TRBJ2-7; TRBD2 agrees at 8 bases. With 4 bases clipped from V and 7 bases from J, the junction kept 12 bases outside the gene matches. The V gene's germline CDR1 is MNHEY and CDR2 SVGAGI. This CDR3 has 15 amino acids. CDR3: CASSWGSGSALEQYF. CDR3 sequence (DNA): TGTGCCAGCAGTTGGGGCAGCGGGAGCGCGTTGGAGCAGTACTTC.

Only one count was recorded for this clone. This chain links TRBV19 with TRBJ2-5; a possible D gene is TRBD2 (6 bases). This CDR3 contains 16 residues. The germline V and J ends were trimmed by 5 bases and 5 bases, with 21 bases remaining between them. Germline lookup yields CDR1 LNHDA and CDR2 SQIVND (reference sequence). The CDR3 here is CASSPRLGSSRETQYF. The CDR3 nucleotides are TGTGCCAGTAGTCCAAGACTAGGATCAAGTAGGGAGACCCAGTACTTC.

The V and J genes are TRBV6-1 and TRBJ1-2; D is perhaps TRBD1 (5 bases). This CDR3 region has 13 residues. Germline lookup yields CDR1 MNHNS and CDR2 SASEGT. V lost 2 bases to trimming and J lost 6 bases, with 10 bases between them. CDR3 bases: TGTGCCAGCAGTGAATTGGGACTCCATGGCTACACCTTC. Its protein product is CASSELGLHGYTF.

The chain links TRBV19 to TRBJ1-4; 10 nucleotides match TRBD1. Germline loops: CDR1 LNHDA, CDR2 SQIVND (reference sequence). The length of the CDR3 is 16 residues. Unmatched junction bases numbered 9, after V lost 4 bases and J lost 7 bases. The CDR3 here is CASSTGDRGVIEKLFF. CDR3 coding DNA: TGTGCCAGTAGTACAGGGGACAGGGGCGTAATTGAAAAACTGTTTTTT.

Sample share makes this clone medium-sized. The genes are TRBV7-9 and TRBJ1-1; tentative D call: TRBD1 (6 bases). Trimming pared 3 bases from V and 3 bases from J, leaving 8 bases between. Germline loops: CDR1 SEHNR, CDR2 FQNEAQ (reference sequence). The CDR3 extends over 13 amino acids. The CDR3 is CASSFYRDTEAFF. CDR3 bases: TGTGCCAGCAGCTTTTACAGGGACACTGAAGCTTTCTTT. Looking up the rest from reference TRBV7-9 and TRBJ1-1 gives the full variable domain: DTGVSQNPRHKITKRGQNVTFRCDPISEHNRLYWYRQTLGQGPEFLTYFQNEAQLEKSRLLSDRFSAERPKGSFSTLEIQRTEQGDSAMYLCASSFYRDTEAFFGQGTRLTVV.

The count of this clone is one. The chain combines TRBV2 with TRBJ1-2; TRBD1 aligns across 9 bases. Germline-derived CDR1 and CDR2 are SNHLY and FYNNEI. The CDR3 totals 15 residues. J was trimmed by 3 bases and V by 6 bases; bases with no gene match: 8. In nucleotides, the CDR3 is TGTGCCAGCAGCGGTACAGGGGGCGTTGACTATGGCTACACCTTC. Translated: CASSGTGGVDYGYTF.

V and J are TRBV7-8 and TRBJ2-3, with D maybe TRBD2 (6 bases). The germline V gene encodes CDR1 SGHVS and CDR2 FQNEAQ. This CDR3 spans 14 amino acids. V gave up 1 base and J gave up 2 bases, with 7 bases separating them. As DNA, the CDR3 is TGTGCCAGCAGCTTAGGGACTACCACAGATACGCAGTATTTT. Amino acid sequence: CASSLGTTTDTQYF.

The gene calls are TRBV27 and TRBJ2-1; TRBD2 matches 7 bases. The junction had 19 bases not matched to a gene; V was cut back by 5 bases and J by 9 bases. This CDR3 has 17 residues. Germline CDR1 reads MNHEY; CDR2 reads SMNVEV (reference sequence). The CDR3 DNA reads TGTGCCAGCAGTCCATCGGCGGGAGAGGGAGGAATAGGTGAGCAGTTCTTC. It specifies CASSPSAGEGGIGEQFF.

This clone has more than one count but fewer than ten. V usage is TRBV5-1 and J usage is TRBJ2-5; D gene unclear. The CDR3 has 11 residues. Trimming took 5 bases from V and 5 from J, leaving 7 bases between them. CDR1 is SGHRS, CDR2 YFSETQ, per germline. This chain's CDR3 is CASSPGETQYF. Written as DNA, the CDR3 is TGCGCCAGCAGTCCCGGGGAGACCCAGTACTTC.

The count of this clone is one. The chain has TRBV7-2 and TRBJ2-2, with 8 bases aligning to TRBD2. Per germline, CDR1 SGHTA and CDR2 FQGNSA. This CDR3 has 18 amino acids. V shed 0 bases and J 0 bases; nucleotides not matched to a gene: 6. The chain's CDR3 is CASSLAVLAEANTGELFF. The DNA for the CDR3 is TGTGCCAGCAGCTTAGCGGTACTAGCGGAAGCGAACACCGGGGAGCTGTTTTTT.